This record looks at one TCR beta chain sequence and its context. The sample comes from a study of PD-L1 blockade in urothelial cancer. The wider study: At 3 weeks after treatment start (second dose) and again at 6 weeks, blood was analyzed. Reported median T cell count for blood samples was approximately 140,000.

Profiling relied on immunoSEQ multiplex PCR, and the TCRdb table lists in-frame clones only, not all of them. The table has 45,000 to 50,000 clones, 88% seen once. Sequencing used PBMCs, obtained around atezolizumab (anti-PD-L1) treatment. The sequence came from a man at least 80 years old with urothelial cancer.

The chain's CDR3 is CASSSLEGDRSYEQYF. CDR3 nucleotide sequence: TGCGCCAGCAGCTCCCTTGAGGGGGACCGATCCTACGAGCAGTACTTC. V and J are TRBV5-1 and TRBJ2-7, with a possible D match to TRBD1 (6 bases). Germline CDR1 is SGHRS and CDR2 is YFSETQ. Trimming stripped 3 bases from V and 1 base from J, with 17 bases between. The CDR3 consists of 16 residues.